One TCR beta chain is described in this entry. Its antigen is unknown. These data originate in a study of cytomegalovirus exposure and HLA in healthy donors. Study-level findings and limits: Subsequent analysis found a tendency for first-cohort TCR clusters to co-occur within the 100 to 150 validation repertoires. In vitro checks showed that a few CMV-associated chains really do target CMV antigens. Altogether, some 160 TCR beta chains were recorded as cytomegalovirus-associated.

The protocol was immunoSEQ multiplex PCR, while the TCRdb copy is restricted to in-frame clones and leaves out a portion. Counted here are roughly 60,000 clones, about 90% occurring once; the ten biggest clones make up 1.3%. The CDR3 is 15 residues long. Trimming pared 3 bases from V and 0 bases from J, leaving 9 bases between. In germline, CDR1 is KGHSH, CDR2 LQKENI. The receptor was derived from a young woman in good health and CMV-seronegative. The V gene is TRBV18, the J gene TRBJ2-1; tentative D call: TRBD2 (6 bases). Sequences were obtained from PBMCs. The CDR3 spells CASSPGLSSYNEQFF. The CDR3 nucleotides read TGTGCCAGCTCACCGGGACTTAGCTCCTACAATGAGCAGTTCTTC. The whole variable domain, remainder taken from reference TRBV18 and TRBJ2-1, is NAGVMQNPRHLVRRRGQEARLRCSPMKGHSHVYWYRQLPEEGLKFMVYLQKENIIDESGMPKERFSAEFPKEGPSILRIQQVVRGDSAAYFCASSPGLSSYNEQFFGPGTRLTVL.